The TCR beta chain under discussion was sequenced for a study of T cell clonality in common variable immunodeficiency. The study's findings and limits: CVID patient heterogeneity limited repertoire-clinical complication correlations. CVID subjects had higher TCRbeta clonality than healthy controls, most marked in about a third.

The method was immunoSEQ multiplex PCR; TCRdb's version includes in-frame clones alone and lacks a portion of them. The sample includes 25,000 to 35,000 clones, none of them occurring once. This clone appeared a few times. Its antigen is currently unknown. The CDR3 end falls 3 residues outside the read, so it is completed with the germline J gene. The CDR3 is 17 amino acids. CDR1 is LNHDA and CDR2 is SQIVND in the germline V gene (reference sequence). Trimming pared 0 bases from V and 0 bases from J, leaving 14 bases between. The chain couples TRBV19 to TRBJ1-2, with a tentative D call TRBD1 (5 bases). This clonotype was obtained from a person aged 18-70 years in good health. The sequencing sample was made of peripheral blood mononuclear cells. The part of the CDR3 DNA that was read is TGTGCCAGTAGTATAGATCTTTGGCGGGGGGCTAACTATGGC. Its protein is CASSIDLWRGANYG. The full CDR3 is CASSIDLWRGANYGYTF. The full variable domain, rest sourced from reference TRBV19 and TRBJ1-2, is DGGITQSPKYLFRKEGQNVTLSCEQNLNHDAMYWYRQDPGQGLRLIYYSQIVNDFQKGDIAEGYSVSREKKESFPLTVTSAQKNPTAFYLCASSIDLWRGANYGYTFGSGTRLTVV.